These 19 T cell receptor beta chains were all obtained from the same sample, sequenced in a study of CXCR3-negative and CXCR3-positive naive CD8 T cells. General study points: Researchers report that CXCR3-positive naive cells carry more hydrophobic TRB CDR3s than CXCR3-negative naive cells.

Via 5' RACE with UMI labels, TRB cDNA libraries were prepared. TCRdb reprocessed the 5' RACE reads and reports one entry per CDR3 protein, with no DNA. The record lists under 85,000 distinct CDR3 sequences, of which the ten most abundant hold 0.55% to 0.75%. No antigen has been identified for these receptors. The sequencing input was naive CXCR3+ CD8+ T cells from blood. Subset specified: CD45RO-CCR7+CD27+CD95- naive CD8+ T cells expressing CXCR3 (TNR3+). All receptors derive from a human donor in good health. Some clones in this sample may be carry-over from other donors' samples.

This rearrangement joins TRBV20-1 to TRBJ2-1; TCRdb names TRBD2, which stays unverified in the absence of DNA. The CDR3 has 15 residues. Germline V gives CDR1 DFQATT, CDR2 SNEGSKA (reference sequence). CDR3: CSARDARGGYNEQFF.

CDR3 residues: CASSSGQGHYGYTF. This chain joins TRBV6-6 and TRBJ1-2; TCRdb picks TRBD1, but there is no DNA to check that call. Germline CDR1 is MNHNY and CDR2 is SVGAGI (reference sequence). The CDR3 runs to 14 residues.

The chain is built from TRBV12-3 or TRBV12-4 and TRBJ1-6. The CDR3 length is 13 residues. The CDR3 here is CASSPVGHVPLHF.

The chain has TRBV7-2 and TRBJ2-7; TCRdb picks TRBD1, but there is no DNA to check that call. Per germline, CDR1 SGHTA and CDR2 FQGNSA. The CDR3 has 16 amino acids. CDR3 sequence: CASSLAPTGLDYEQYF.

The V call is TRBV6-5, the J call TRBJ1-1; TCRdb's assignment of TRBD1 cannot be checked, as there is no DNA. This CDR3 is 15 amino acids long. CDR1 and CDR2 (germline): MNHEY, SVGAGI. The CDR3 protein is CASSYSPGGNTEAFF.

The chain recombines TRBV29-1 with TRBJ2-7; TCRdb indicates TRBD1, and absent DNA this call remains unverified. The CDR3 is 12 amino acids. Per the germline V gene, CDR1 is SQVTM and CDR2 is ANQGSEA. The CDR3 sequence: CSVEVDRYEQYF.

The chain has TRBV5-1 and TRBJ1-1. The V gene's germline CDR1 is SGHRS and CDR2 YFSETQ. The CDR3 totals 14 residues. CDR3 loop: CASSLGPSPTEAFF.

The V and J genes are TRBV6-2 or TRBV6-3 and TRBJ2-7; TCRdb calls TRBD1, which cannot be checked without DNA. Germline lookup yields CDR1 MNHEY and CDR2 SVGEGT. This CDR3 region has 16 residues. The CDR3: CASSYDGGGGIYEQYF.

The chain links TRBV6-2 or TRBV6-3 to TRBJ1-1. Germline V gene lookup returns CDR1 MNHEY and CDR2 SVGEGT. CDR3 length equals 15 residues. The CDR3 protein is CASSYFGMMNTEAFF.

The chain combines TRBV12-3 or TRBV12-4 with TRBJ2-5; TCRdb gives TRBD1 as the D gene, but with no DNA this cannot be confirmed. CDR3 length equals 14 residues. The CDR3 sequence is CATAEARQGWTQYF.

This chain connects TRBV12-3 or TRBV12-4 to TRBJ1-1; without DNA, the TCRdb call of TRBD1 cannot be checked. CDR3 length equals 14 residues. The CDR3 sequence is CASSLGQGGTEAFF.

The chain recombines TRBV28 with TRBJ1-5; TCRdb's D gene call, TRBD1, goes unchecked for lack of DNA. This CDR3 is 15 amino acids long. The germline CDR1 and CDR2 sequences are MDHEN and SYDVKM. CDR3 region: CASSFFTGGNQPQHF. Together with reference TRBV28 and TRBJ1-5, the CDR3 gives the full variable domain: DVKVTQSSRYLVKRTGEKVFLECVQDMDHENMFWYRQDPGLGLRLIYFSYDVKMKEKGDIPEGYSVSREKKERFSLILESASTNQTSMYLCASSFFTGGNQPQHFGDGTRLSIL.

The J gene is TRBJ1-5, the V gene TRBV6-2 or TRBV6-3; TCRdb reports TRBD1, a call that lacks DNA to check it against. The CDR3 extends over 17 amino acids. Germline CDR1 and CDR2: MNHEY and SVGEGT. CDR3: CASSYRKDRASNQPQHF.

The chain uses TRBV5-1 and TRBJ2-7; TCRdb names TRBD1, which stays unverified in the absence of DNA. Germline loops: CDR1 SGHRS, CDR2 YFSETQ. The CDR3 consists of 13 residues. CDR3 residues: CASSLETGAEQYF.

The chain is built from TRBV28 and TRBJ2-7. In germline, CDR1 is MDHEN, CDR2 SYDVKM. The CDR3 extends over 15 amino acids. CDR3 sequence reads: CASSPHIGLSYEQYF.

The chain carries TRBV12-3 or TRBV12-4 and TRBJ2-3; TCRdb names TRBD2, which stays unverified in the absence of DNA. The CDR3 is 18 residues long. CDR3 amino acids: CASSIEGLADPSTDTQYF.

This sequence joins TRBV7-9 and TRBJ1-1; the D gene TCRdb calls, TRBD1, cannot be checked with no DNA. This CDR3 contains 13 residues. Germline CDR1 is SEHNR and CDR2 is FQNEAQ (reference sequence). CDR3 amino acids: CASRLCTGEAAFF.

The gene calls are TRBV20-1 and TRBJ2-7; TCRdb names TRBD2, which stays unverified in the absence of DNA. The length of the CDR3 is 14 residues. Germline V gives CDR1 DFQATT, CDR2 SNEGSKA (reference sequence). The CDR3 reads CSARDGAGAYEQYF.

The V call is TRBV30, the J call TRBJ1-2. CDR1 is GTSNPN and CDR2 is SVGIG in the germline V gene (reference sequence). The CDR3 is made up of 14 amino acids. The CDR3: CAWVGPETNYGYTF.